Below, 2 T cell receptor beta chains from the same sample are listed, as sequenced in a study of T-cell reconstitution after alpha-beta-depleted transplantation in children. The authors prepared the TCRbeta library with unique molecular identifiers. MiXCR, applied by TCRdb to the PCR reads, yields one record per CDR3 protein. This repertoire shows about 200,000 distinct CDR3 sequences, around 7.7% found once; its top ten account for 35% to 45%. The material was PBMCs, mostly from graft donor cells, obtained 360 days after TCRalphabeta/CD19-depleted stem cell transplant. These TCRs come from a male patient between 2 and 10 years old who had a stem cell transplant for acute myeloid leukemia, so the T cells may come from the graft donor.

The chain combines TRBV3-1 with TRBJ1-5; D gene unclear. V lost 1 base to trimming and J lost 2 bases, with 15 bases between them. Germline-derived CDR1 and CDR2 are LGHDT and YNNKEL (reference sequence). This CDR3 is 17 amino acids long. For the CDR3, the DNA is TGTGCCAGCAGCCAAGGACTGGTCACAGAGGGCAATCAGCCCCAGCATTTT. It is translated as CASSQGLVTEGNQPQHF.

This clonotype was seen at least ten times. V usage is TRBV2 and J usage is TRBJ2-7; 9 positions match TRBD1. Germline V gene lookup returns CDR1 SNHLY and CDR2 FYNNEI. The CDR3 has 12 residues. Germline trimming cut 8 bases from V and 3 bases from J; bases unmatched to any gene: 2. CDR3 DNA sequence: TGTGCCAGCTCGGGACAGGGCTACGAGCAGTACTTC. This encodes CASSGQGYEQYF.